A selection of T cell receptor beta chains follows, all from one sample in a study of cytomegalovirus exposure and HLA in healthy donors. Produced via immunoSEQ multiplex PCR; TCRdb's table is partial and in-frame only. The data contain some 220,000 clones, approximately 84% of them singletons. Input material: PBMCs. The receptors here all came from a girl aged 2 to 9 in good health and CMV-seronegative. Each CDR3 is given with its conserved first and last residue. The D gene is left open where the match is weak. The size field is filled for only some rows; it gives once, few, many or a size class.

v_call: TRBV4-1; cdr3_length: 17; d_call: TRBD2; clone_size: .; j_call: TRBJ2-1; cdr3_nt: TGCGCCAGCAGCCTAGACCCAGCGGGAGCTCCTCTGAATGAGCAGTTCTTC; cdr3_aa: CASSLDPAGAPLNEQFF
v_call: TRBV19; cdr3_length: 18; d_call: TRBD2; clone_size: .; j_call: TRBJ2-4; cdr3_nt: TGTGCCAGTAGTACCCGGGGGGGCCGTCAACTAGCCAAAAACATTCAGTACTTC; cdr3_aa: CASSTRGGRQLAKNIQYF
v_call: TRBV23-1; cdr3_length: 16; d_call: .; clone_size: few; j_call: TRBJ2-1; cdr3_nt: TGCGCCAGCAGTCAATCAGCATTAGCGGATTACAATGAGCAGTTCTTC; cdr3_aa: CASSQSALADYNEQFF
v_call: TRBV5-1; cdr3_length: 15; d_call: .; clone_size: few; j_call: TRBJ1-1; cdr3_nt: TGCGCCAGCAGCTTGGTAGCAGGGTCGAACACTGAAGCTTTCTTT; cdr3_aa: CASSLVAGSNTEAFF
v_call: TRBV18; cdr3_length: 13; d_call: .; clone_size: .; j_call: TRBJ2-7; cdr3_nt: TGTGCCAGCTCACCGACTACCCTATACGAGCAGTACTTC; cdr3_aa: CASSPTTLYEQYF
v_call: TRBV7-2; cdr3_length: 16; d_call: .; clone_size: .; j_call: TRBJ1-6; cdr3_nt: TGTGCCAGCAGCGCCGACCTGCCTGGGGCGCGATCACCCCTCCACTTT; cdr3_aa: CASSADLPGARSPLHF
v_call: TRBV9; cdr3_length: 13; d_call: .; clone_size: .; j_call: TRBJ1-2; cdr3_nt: TGTGCCAGCACTAGTGATCCCTTTTATGGCTACACCTTC; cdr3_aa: CASTSDPFYGYTF
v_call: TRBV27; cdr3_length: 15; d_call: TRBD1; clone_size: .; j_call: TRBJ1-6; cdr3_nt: TGTGCCAGCAGTTTATCTCAGGGGGTCGATTCACCCCTCCACTTT; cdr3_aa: CASSLSQGVDSPLHF
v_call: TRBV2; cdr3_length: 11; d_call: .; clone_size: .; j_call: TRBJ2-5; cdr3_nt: TGTGCCAGGCGGCGCGGGGAGACCCAGTACTTC; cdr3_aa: CARRRGETQYF
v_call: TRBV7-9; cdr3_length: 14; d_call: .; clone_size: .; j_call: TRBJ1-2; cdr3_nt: TGTGCCAGCAGCCTAGGAGCGGGACCTTATGGCTACACCTTC; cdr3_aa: CASSLGAGPYGYTF
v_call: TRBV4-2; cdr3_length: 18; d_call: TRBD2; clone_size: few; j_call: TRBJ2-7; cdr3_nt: TGTGCCAGCAGCCAAGAGACCCCCCTAGCGGGGGGCTGGCTACAGCTGTACTTC; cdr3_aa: CASSQETPLAGGWLQLYF
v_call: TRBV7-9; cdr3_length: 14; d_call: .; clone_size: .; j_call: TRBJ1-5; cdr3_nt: TGTGCCAGCAGCTCGGGACTCCTCAATCAGCCCCAGCATTTT; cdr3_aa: CASSSGLLNQPQHF
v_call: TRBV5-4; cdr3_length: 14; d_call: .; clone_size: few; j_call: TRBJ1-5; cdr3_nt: TGTGCCAGCAGCTCCCGGGACTCCAATCAGCCCCAGCATTTT; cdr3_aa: CASSSRDSNQPQHF
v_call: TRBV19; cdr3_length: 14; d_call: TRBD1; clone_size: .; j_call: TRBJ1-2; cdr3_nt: TGTGCCAGTAGTATCGACAGGGGCCCCTATGGCTACACCTTC; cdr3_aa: CASSIDRGPYGYTF
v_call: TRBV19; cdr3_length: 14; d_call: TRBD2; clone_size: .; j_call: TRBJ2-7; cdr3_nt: TGTGCCAGTACCCCGGGGGGTACCCTCTACGAGCAGTACTTC; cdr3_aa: CASTPGGTLYEQYF
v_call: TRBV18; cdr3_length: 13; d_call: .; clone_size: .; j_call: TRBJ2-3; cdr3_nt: TGTGCCAGCTCACCACGGGCTAGCGATACGCAGTATTTT; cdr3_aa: CASSPRASDTQYF
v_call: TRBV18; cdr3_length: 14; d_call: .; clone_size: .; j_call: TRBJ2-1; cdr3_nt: TGTGCCAGCTCACCACCGTCGACTACCAATGAGCAGTTCTTC; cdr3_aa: CASSPPSTTNEQFF
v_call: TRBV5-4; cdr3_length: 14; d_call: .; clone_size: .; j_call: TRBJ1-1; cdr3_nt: TGTGCCAGCAGCTTGCCCGGGTCCGGCACTGAAGCTTTCTTT; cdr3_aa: CASSLPGSGTEAFF
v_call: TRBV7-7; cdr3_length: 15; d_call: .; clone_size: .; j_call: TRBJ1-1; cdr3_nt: TGTGCCAGCAGCCCGCAACCGCAGGGGAACACTGAAGCTTTCTTT; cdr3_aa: CASSPQPQGNTEAFF
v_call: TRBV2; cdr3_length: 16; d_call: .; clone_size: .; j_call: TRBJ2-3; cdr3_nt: TGTGCCAGCAGGCTAGGGGGCGCGGGGATGGAAGATACGCAGTATTTT; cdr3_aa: CASRLGGAGMEDTQYF
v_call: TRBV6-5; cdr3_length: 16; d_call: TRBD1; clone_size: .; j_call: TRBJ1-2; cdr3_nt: TGTGCCAGCAGTTACCGCCGGACAGGGGGCACCTATGGCTACACCTTC; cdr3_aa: CASSYRRTGGTYGYTF
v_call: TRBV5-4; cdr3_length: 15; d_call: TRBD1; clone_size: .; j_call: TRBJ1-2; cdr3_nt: TGTGCCAGCAGCTCCCCGGGACAGGGGACTTATGGCTACACCTTC; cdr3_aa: CASSSPGQGTYGYTF
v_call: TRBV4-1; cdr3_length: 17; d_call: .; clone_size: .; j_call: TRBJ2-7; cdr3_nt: TGCGCCAGCAGCCAAAAAATCCCCCCTTTGTCCGCCTACGAGCAGTACTTC; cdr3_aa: CASSQKIPPLSAYEQYF
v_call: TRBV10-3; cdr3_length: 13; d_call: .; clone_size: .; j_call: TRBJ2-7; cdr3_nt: TGTGCCATCAGTGTCGGGTTAGAGTACGAGCAGTACTTC; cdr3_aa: CAISVGLEYEQYF
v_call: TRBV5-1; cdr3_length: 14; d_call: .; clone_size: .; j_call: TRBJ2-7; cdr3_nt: TGCGCCAGCAGCTTGAGCGCGGGCCCTTACGAGCAGTACTTC; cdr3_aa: CASSLSAGPYEQYF
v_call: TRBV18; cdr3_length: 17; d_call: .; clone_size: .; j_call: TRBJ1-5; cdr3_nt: TGTGCCAGCTCACCGTCAGGGGACCTATATAGCAATCAGCCCCAGCATTTT; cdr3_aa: CASSPSGDLYSNQPQHF
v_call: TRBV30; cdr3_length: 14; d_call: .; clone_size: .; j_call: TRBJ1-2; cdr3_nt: TGTGCCTGGAGTCTGGGGGCCGGCGGCTATGGCTACACCTTC; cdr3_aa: CAWSLGAGGYGYTF
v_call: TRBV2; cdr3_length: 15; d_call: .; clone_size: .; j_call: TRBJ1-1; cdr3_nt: TGTGCCAGCACTAACCAGGGAGGCAGGCACACTGAAGCTTTCTTT; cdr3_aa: CASTNQGGRHTEAFF
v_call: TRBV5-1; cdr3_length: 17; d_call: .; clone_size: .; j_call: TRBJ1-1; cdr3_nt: TGCGCCAGCAGCTTGGCGGGAGGTAAAGTTGGAAGGACTGAAGCTTTCTTT; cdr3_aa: CASSLAGGKVGRTEAFF
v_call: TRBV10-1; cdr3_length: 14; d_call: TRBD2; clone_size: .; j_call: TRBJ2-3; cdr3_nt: TGCGCCAGCAGTGACAGCGGGGGCAGAAATACGCAGTATTTT; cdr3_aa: CASSDSGGRNTQYF
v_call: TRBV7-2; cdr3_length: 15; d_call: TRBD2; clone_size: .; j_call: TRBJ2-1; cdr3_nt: TGTGCCAGCAGCTTCGCGCTAGCGGGAGTAGATGAGCAGTTCTTC; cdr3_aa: CASSFALAGVDEQFF
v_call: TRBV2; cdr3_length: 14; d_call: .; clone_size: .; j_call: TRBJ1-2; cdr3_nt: TGTGCCAGCACCAAATTCAGGGAATGGTATGGCTACACCTTC; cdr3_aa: CASTKFREWYGYTF
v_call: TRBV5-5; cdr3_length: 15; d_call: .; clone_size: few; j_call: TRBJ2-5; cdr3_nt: TGTGCCACCCAGCTTGGAGTTGGTGCCGGAGAGACCCAGTACTTC; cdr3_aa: CATQLGVGAGETQYF
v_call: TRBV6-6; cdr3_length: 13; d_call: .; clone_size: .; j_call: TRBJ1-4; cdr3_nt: TGTGCCAGCAGCAGCGGGACTGTTGAAAAACTGTTTTTT; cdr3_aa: CASSSGTVEKLFF
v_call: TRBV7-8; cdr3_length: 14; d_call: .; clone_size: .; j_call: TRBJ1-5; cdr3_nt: TGTGCCAGCAGCTTAGGGAGCTTCAATCAGCCCCAGCATTTT; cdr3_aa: CASSLGSFNQPQHF